This TCR beta chain derives from a study of blood T cell repertoires in COVID-19 (dated by TCRdb to between 2020 and 2021). Turning to the overall study: Samples covering the acute and convalescent phases of COVID-19 were provided by collaborators in the United States, Italy and Spain. The prospective study material was composed of cDNA or gDNA derived from T cells, B-cell-depleted T cells, or PBMCs. Where HLA class I and class II types were available, the types were taken from metadata supplied by the sample provider, not from assay-based typing. The sample metadata nearly always contained a de-identified subject ID, COVID-19 status, age in years and sex. The samples were drawn from two sources: the first 160 participants of the ongoing ImmuneRACE study, and approximately 1,300 subjects contributed by 6 global collaborators. Subjects who had been exposed to COVID-19, were actively infected with it, or had recovered from it provided the deeply sampled blood TCRbeta repertoires that made up the dataset. The repertoires were made available in a free public database intended to serve as a resource for research on the immune response to SARS-CoV-2.

In regard to this clone: Its antigen target is currently unknown. There are no base qualities to consult, and no much larger clone falls within one base.

The CDR1 and CDR2 encoded by the germline V gene are KGHSH and LQKENI. Inclusive of the bounding cysteine and phenylalanine, the CDR3 is 13 residues long. Kept here is only the CDR3 DNA, which spans 39 bases and is read in frame from base 1. A distance of 10 bases separates the germline ends of V and J, which lose 6 bases and 2 bases respectively. The collaborating institutions used their own protocols to collect whole blood in K2EDTA tubes. For TCRbeta analysis, collaborator samples were shipped as frozen whole blood, as isolated PBMCs, or as DNA extracted from either sample type. General study outcomes and caveats: How much clinical and demographic metadata was included differed by source and by participant, and the metadata was provided uncurated.

The immunoSEQ Assay, a bias-controlled multiplex PCR, was used to amplify TCRbeta CDR3 regions from genomic DNA. In the source study's methods: The number of nucleated cells in each sample was estimated by amplification of reference gene primers within the assay. Sequence reads were collapsed and filtered to measure the absolute abundance of every unique TCRbeta CDR3 rearrangement. For each sample, productive Simpson clonality was calculated as the square root of Simpson's diversity index across productive rearrangements. This immuneACCESS table, as held by TCRdb, lists in-frame sequences with V and J called but not all clones. Of the missing ones, under half trace to an unresolved V gene in checked studies; the others have no known cause. V and J calls and clone size are given by that table; D and trimming were obtained from the DNA. Within this sample are fewer than 70,000 clones, with 88% of them counted one time only. The ten largest clonotypes hold about 2.1% of the sample.

The specimen sequenced was peripheral blood. The V and J genes are TRBV18 and TRBJ2-5; D gene: possibly TRBD2, on 5 matching bases. The TCR sequence derives from a human donor in a cohort sampled during active COVID-19. Read as DNA, the sequence is TGTGCCAGCTCCCGGGGAGAGCAAGAGACCCAGTACTTC. Protein translation: CASSRGEQETQYF.